The sequence of this T cell receptor beta chain was determined in a study of T cells in Graves' hyperthyroidism and ophthalmopathy. Amplified TCR beta CDR3 regions derived from RNA transcripts. First-round RT-PCR targeting the TCR CDR3 was performed with the HTBI primer set. TCRdb ran MiXCR on the multiplex PCR reads and lists one entry per CDR3 protein. Among approximately 710,000 distinct CDR3 sequences listed, approximately 15% were seen once. The germline V gene encodes CDR1 DFQATT and CDR2 SNEGSKA (reference sequence). The CDR3 covers 15 residues. V trimming: 0 bases; J trimming: 9 bases; junction bases outside the gene matches: 5. Notes on the study in general: Most thyroid clonotypes that were expanded above 0.001 also turned up in blood.

As concerns this clonotype: As yet, its antigen is unknown.

The chain joins TRBV20-1 to TRBJ1-6; 10 bases align to TRBD1. This sequence originates from a man in his forties or fifties with Graves' hyperthyroidism. The specimen sequenced was blood. Here the CDR3 DNA reads TGCAGTGCTAGAGATCGGACAGGGGGAGTTTCACCCCTCCACTTT. It translates to CSARDRTGGVSPLHF.